A single sample is the source of the 27 T cell receptor beta chains below, sequenced in a study of Graves' ophthalmopathy and Graves' hyperthyroidism. RNA transcripts yielded amplified TCR beta CDR3 regions. The authors performed first-round RT-PCR with HTBI primers and then a second-round multiplex PCR. TCRdb passed the multiplex PCR reads through MiXCR, listing each CDR3 protein once. The repertoire holds about 1.2 million distinct CDR3 sequences, with approximately 35% as singletons. Sequencing was performed on peripheral blood or thyroid tissue (not recorded which). These receptors were collected from an adult man with Graves' hyperthyroidism.

This rearrangement joins TRBV7-9 to TRBJ1-4, with 9 bases matching TRBD1. CDR3 length: 15 amino acids. Germline V lookup: CDR1 SEHNR, CDR2 FQNEAQ (reference sequence). Trimming at V came to 11 bases and at J to 7 bases, leaving 14 bases not matched to a gene. In DNA form, the CDR3 reads TGTGCCGCCGTCAAAAGCGGGACAGGGCCTGAAAAACTGTTTTTT. It encodes CAAVKSGTGPEKLFF. Based on the CDR3 plus reference TRBV7-9 and TRBJ1-4, the full variable domain is DTGVSQNPRHKITKRGQNVTFRCDPISEHNRLYWYRQTLGQGPEFLTYFQNEAQLEKSRLLSDRFSAERPKGSFSTLEIQRTEQGDSAMYLCAAVKSGTGPEKLFFGSGTQLSVL.

A word on this clonotype: Sequence at one end of the junction differs from germline and may be a read error. The gene calls are TRBV5-6 and TRBJ2-7; 7 positions match TRBD1. The germline CDR1 and CDR2 sequences are SGHDT and YYEEEE. This CDR3 is built from 13 residues. As DNA, the CDR3 is TGTGCCAGCAGCCTTGACAGGGCCGACGAGCAGTGCTTC. This gives the protein CASSLDRADEQCF.

Concerning this clonotype itself: The junction differs from germline at one of its ends, possibly a read error. This sequence joins TRBV19 and TRBJ2-7; D perhaps matches TRBD1 (7 bases). This CDR3 has 13 residues. Germline V gene lookup returns CDR1 LNHDA and CDR2 SQIVND (reference sequence). This chain's CDR3 is CSVRGTVTYEQYF. The CDR3 DNA follows: TGCAGCGTACGGGGGACAGTTACCTACGAGCAGTACTTC.

The V and J genes are TRBV7-9 and TRBJ1-1; no clear D. This CDR3 is built from 14 residues. Germline V gene sequence: CDR1 SEHNR, CDR2 FQNEAQ (reference sequence). V was pared by 5 bases and J by 0 bases, with 10 bases between. The CDR3 here is CASSSSGLNTEAFF. CDR3 DNA sequence: TGTGCCAGCAGCAGCTCCGGGCTGAACACTGAAGCTTTCTTT.

J is TRBJ1-1 and V is TRBV7-2; possible D gene TRBD1, 5 bases. The CDR3 consists of 13 residues. Trimming pared 4 bases from V and 7 bases from J, leaving 13 bases between. Germline CDR1 reads SGHTA; CDR2 reads FQGNSA. DNA for the CDR3: TGTGCCAGCAGCTCAGGGAAGTCCCTTGAAGCTTTCTTT. Encoded protein: CASSSGKSLEAFF.

The chain uses TRBV15 and TRBJ2-6; D call uncertain. Germline V gives CDR1 LNHNV, CDR2 YYDKDF (reference sequence). The CDR3 has 16 amino acids. V was pared by 8 bases and J by 0 bases, with 14 bases between. For the CDR3, the DNA is TGTGCCACCGCCCGCTACAGTGCCTCTGGGGCCAACGTCCTGACTTTC. It yields the protein CATARYSASGANVLTF.

J is TRBJ2-7 and V is TRBV20-1, with a weak D call TRBD2 (6 bases). Germline V gene sequence: CDR1 DFQATT, CDR2 SNEGSKA (reference sequence). Between the trimmed V and J ends, which lost 3 bases and 3 bases, there was a span of 18 bases. The CDR3 has 15 amino acids. In DNA, the CDR3 is TGCAGTGCTAGTATGGCTGGCGGGATCTTCTACGAGCAGTACTTC. This translates into CSASMAGGIFYEQYF.

This clonotype was recorded many times. The CDR3 DNA is TGCAGTGCTAGGTCGACAGGGGGAGAGTATAGCAATCAGCCCCAGCATTTT. Its protein is CSARSTGGEYSNQPQHF. The J gene is TRBJ1-5, the V gene TRBV20-1, with 9 bases identical to TRBD1. This CDR3 is 17 amino acids long. J gave up 0 bases and V 3 bases, and 9 bases lay outside the gene matches. Germline V gene sequence: CDR1 DFQATT, CDR2 SNEGSKA (reference sequence).

In the case of this clonotype: A read error may produce the germline difference seen at one junction end. This chain links TRBV11-2 with TRBJ1-1; weak D call: TRBD1 (6 bases). CDR1 and CDR2 (germline): SGHAT, FQNNGV. The CDR3 loop spans 16 amino acids. The CDR3 here is CTSSRAWGREGTEAFF. The DNA for the CDR3 is TGTACCAGCAGCCGAGCTTGGGGGCGCGAGGGAACTGAAGCTTTCTTT.

There are a few counts of this clonotype. V is TRBV25-1 and J is TRBJ2-5; D unclear. Germline V gives CDR1 MGHDK, CDR2 SYGVNS. The CDR3 spans 14 residues. V shed 1 base and J shed 5 bases, with 11 bases lying between them. CDR3 region: CASSESKRMETQYF. CDR3 nucleotide sequence: TGTGCCAGCAGTGAATCCAAAAGGATGGAGACCCAGTACTTC.

This clonotype has a count of ten or more. The J gene is TRBJ1-6, the V gene TRBV12-3 or TRBV12-4; weak D call: TRBD1 (5 bases). V was clipped by 3 bases and J by 10 bases, with 10 bases between them. The CDR3 consists of 13 residues. The chain's CDR3 is CASSFEGRSPLHF. The CDR3 DNA follows: TGTGCCAGCAGTTTCGAGGGGCGGTCACCCCTCCACTTT.

As for this clonotype: A read error may be the cause here, since a much bigger clone is one base away. The CDR3 sequence is CASSEGATYF. CDR3 DNA: TGTGCCAGCAGTGAAGGGGCTACGTACTTC. The chain uses TRBV2 and TRBJ2-5; D unclear. With 1 base removed from V and 13 bases from J, the gap between germline ends came to 7 bases. CDR1 and CDR2 from the germline V gene are SNHLY and FYNNEI. The CDR3 is made up of 10 amino acids.

This clonotype has only a few counts. The CDR3 is CSARDSKQGQTYEQYF. In nucleotides, the CDR3 is TGCAGTGCTAGAGATTCCAAACAGGGGCAGACCTACGAGCAGTACTTC. The chain employs TRBV20-1 and TRBJ2-7, with 7 nucleotides matching TRBD1. Germline CDR1 is DFQATT and CDR2 is SNEGSKA (reference sequence). V lost 0 bases, J lost 2 bases, and 10 bases stayed unmatched. CDR3 length equals 16 residues.

This chain uses TRBV5-1 with TRBJ1-4; the D is unclear. CDR1 and CDR2 (germline): SGHRS, YFSETQ. Trimming removed 2 bases at V and 8 bases at J, with 13 bases between. This CDR3 is built from 14 residues. In nucleotides, the CDR3 is TGCGCCAGCAGCTTCGAAACGGGCCTCGAAAAACTGTTTTTT. It specifies CASSFETGLEKLFF. Full variable domain (missing parts from reference TRBV5-1 and TRBJ1-4): KAGVTQTPRYLIKTRGQQVTLSCSPISGHRSVSWYQQTPGQGLQFLFEYFSETQRNKGNFPGRFSGRQFSNSRSEMNVSTLELGDSALYLCASSFETGLEKLFFGSGTQLSVL.

With regard to this clonotype: Mismatch with germline at one junction end may stem from a read error. This chain connects TRBV5-8 to TRBJ1-2; maybe TRBD1 (5 bases). Germline assignment: CDR1 SGHTS and CDR2 YDEGEE. The CDR3 spans 13 residues. CDR3 amino acids: CASGLGGSRGYTF. The CDR3 DNA is TGTGCCAGCGGCTTGGGGGGATCGCGTGGCTACACCTTC.

In the case of this clonotype: The junction departs from germline at one end; a sequencing error may be responsible. The chain's CDR3 is CANSLRHRTSGAYEQYF. CDR3 nucleotides: TGTGCCAACAGCTTAAGGCACAGGACTAGCGGGGCCTACGAGCAGTACTTC. The gene calls are TRBV11-2 and TRBJ2-7; 12 bases match TRBD2. The CDR3 runs to 17 residues. CDR1 SGHAT and CDR2 FQNNGV come from the germline V gene.

The rearrangement joins TRBV2 to TRBJ2-7; 11 bases are a match to TRBD1. CDR1 is SNHLY, CDR2 FYNNEI, per germline. V was clipped by 5 bases and J by 5 bases; unmatched bases: 5. The CDR3 spans 14 residues. CDR3 bases: TGTGCCAGCAGTAGGGACAGGGGGAGGGACGAGCAGTACTTC. This codes for CASSRDRGRDEQYF.

This clonotype has more than one count but fewer than ten. The chain uses TRBV19 and TRBJ1-6; D unresolved. This CDR3 contains 13 residues. Germline V gene data show CDR1 as LNHDA and CDR2 as SQIVND (reference sequence). V lost 6 bases, J lost 10 bases, and 13 bases lay in between. In DNA form, the CDR3 reads TGTGCCAGTAGCGAACTGTCGGGATCACCCCTCCACTTT. Residues: CASSELSGSPLHF.

This clonotype has a count of ten or more. This chain links TRBV10-3 with TRBJ1-4, with TRBD1 matching 7 bases. With V trimmed by 8 bases and J by 4 bases, 4 bases remained unmatched. Germline V gives CDR1 ENHRY, CDR2 SYGVKD. The length of the CDR3 is 13 residues. The CDR3 DNA sequence: TGTGCCATCGGGACAGCCCTTAATGAAAAACTGTTTTTT. Its protein product is CAIGTALNEKLFF.

The CDR3 loop is CSARQGVNQPQHF. DNA for the CDR3: TGCAGTGCTAGACAGGGGGTCAATCAGCCCCAGCATTTT. The chain employs TRBV20-1 and TRBJ1-5; 7 nucleotides match TRBD1. The V gene end was trimmed by 2 bases and the J gene end by 3 bases; junction bases not matched to a gene: 1. Germline V CDR1 and CDR2: DFQATT, SNEGSKA (reference sequence). The length of the CDR3 is 13 residues.

This clonotype was counted a few times. This may be a read error: a much more frequent sequence differs by one nucleotide. J is TRBJ1-5 and V is TRBV20-1; the D gene is possibly TRBD1 (5 bases). The CDR3 totals 13 residues. Germline V gives CDR1 DFQATT, CDR2 SNEGSKA (reference sequence). DNA of the CDR3: TGCAGTACTAGCCGGGGCAACAATCAGCCCCAGCATTTT. Translated: CSTSRGNNQPQHF.

About this clonotype: This sequence may be a read error, since a much larger clone differs from it by one base. The chain couples TRBV12-3 or TRBV12-4 to TRBJ1-6; weak D call: TRBD1 (6 bases). CDR3 length equals 14 residues. The CDR3 region has the DNA TGTGCCAGCAGCAAGGGGGAATATAATTCACCCCCCCACTTT. The encoded protein is CASSKGEYNSPPHF.

This clonotype was recorded a few times. The rearrangement links TRBV20-1 to TRBJ2-7; maybe TRBD2 (5 bases). The CDR3 is 14 amino acids. Germline CDR1 DFQATT, CDR2 SNEGSKA (reference sequence). Between the trimmed V and J ends, which lost 4 bases and 0 bases, there was a span of 13 bases. The CDR3 reads CSANLAGSSYEQYF. CDR3 nucleotides: TGCAGTGCTAATCTGGCGGGTTCCTCCTACGAGCAGTACTTC.

In its sample, this clonotype was seen many times. The rearrangement joins TRBV29-1 to TRBJ2-5; 9 positions agree with TRBD1. CDR1 and CDR2 (germline): SQVTM, ANQGSEA. The V segment lost 5 bases and the J segment 1 base; nucleotides outside the gene matches: 5. The CDR3 sequence is 14 residues long. CDR3: CSVTPGQGQETQYF. In DNA, the CDR3 is TGCAGCGTTACCCCGGGACAGGGCCAAGAGACCCAGTACTTC.

CDR3 in amino acids: CASSPTRDSNTGELFF. In DNA form, the CDR3 reads TGTGCCAGTAGTCCGACCAGGGACTCGAACACCGGGGAGCTGTTTTTT. The rearrangement links TRBV19 to TRBJ2-2, with D perhaps matching TRBD2 (6 bases). Germline V gene data show CDR1 as LNHDA and CDR2 as SQIVND (reference sequence). This CDR3 is built from 16 residues. V was shortened by 5 bases and J by 0 bases, with 13 bases between the two germline ends.

This clonotype appeared many times. The chain couples TRBV10-1 to TRBJ1-1; D might be TRBD1 (5 bases). V dropped 4 bases and J dropped 0 bases, with 12 bases sitting between them. The CDR3 runs to 15 residues. CDR1 is WNHNN and CDR2 is SYGVQD in the germline V gene (reference sequence). This CDR3 is CASSVSRQMNTEAFF. The CDR3 region has the DNA TGCGCCAGCAGTGTGTCGAGACAGATGAACACTGAAGCTTTCTTT.

The rearrangement joins TRBV12-3 or TRBV12-4 to TRBJ2-2; TRBD1 matches at 11 bases. CDR3 length: 15 amino acids. The CDR3 bases are TGTGCTACGGAGGACAGGGGGCGTAGGGACGGGGAGCTGTTTTTT. Residues: CATEDRGRRDGELFF.